A selection of T cell receptor beta chains follows, all from one sample in a study of blood T cell repertoires in COVID-19. Measured with immunoSEQ multiplex PCR; TCRdb has only the in-frame clones, and not every one. The table records 380,000 or so clones, more than 70% of them present only once. The source material was peripheral blood. The receptors were sampled from a man aged 40-50 years with acute or convalescent COVID-19. Both conserved end residues are part of each CDR3. Each record gives: J gene, V gene, CDR3 protein.

>TRBJ2-7|TRBV7-6
CASSPDLVSGRHEQYF
>TRBJ2-1|TRBV5-4
CASSLAGVQGSEQFF
>TRBJ1-5|TRBV18
CASSPGGISNQPQHF
>TRBJ2-3|TRBV18
CASSPQTSGGARDTQYF
>TRBJ1-4|TRBV7-8
CASSLAGADEKLFF
>TRBJ2-7|TRBV30
CAWSTRGQGYEQYF
>TRBJ2-1|TRBV19
CASSTLMLVANEQFF
>TRBJ1-5|TRBV30
CAWSLERDQPQHF
>TRBJ2-7|TRBV19
CASSIGDRGAYEQYF
>TRBJ2-3|TRBV29-1
CSASGNQAPDTQYF
>TRBJ2-2|TRBV30
CAWSPTGLAGELFF
>TRBJ1-5|TRBV6-5
CATSAGGSNQPQHF
>TRBJ1-1|TRBV27
CASRSGLSTEAFF
>TRBJ2-5|TRBV27
CASSPGLAAQETQYF
>TRBJ1-1|TRBV6-5
CASSSMSRGNTEAFF
>TRBJ2-3|TRBV29-1
CSVGQGSVLDTQYF
>TRBJ1-5|TRBV7-9
CASSSRGQPQHF
>TRBJ2-4|TRBV6-5
CASALAHRNIQYF
>TRBJ2-7|TRBV20-1
CSASGYGTPGYEQYF
>TRBJ2-2|TRBV7-9
CASRLSGANTGELFF
>TRBJ2-7|TRBV6-6
CASSFSGGASYEQYF
>TRBJ1-2|TRBV19
CASTPRDSNYGYTF
>TRBJ1-6|TRBV9
CASSPRGGSPLHF
>TRBJ1-1|TRBV13
CASSLRDYTEAFF
>TRBJ2-3|TRBV24-1
CATSDSTSGGVDTQYF
>TRBJ1-1|TRBV9
CASSVAGTGLNTEAFF
>TRBJ2-1|TRBV29-1
CSVELAVSYNEQFF